Sequencing of this TCR beta chain was carried out in a study of T cell repertoires in cytomegalovirus infection. Germline trimming cut 1 base from V and 3 bases from J; bases unmatched to any gene: 12. The CDR3 length is 19 residues. The germline CDR1 and CDR2 sequences are MDHEN and SYDVKM. Each CDR3 protein is one row after TCRdb ran MiXCR on the reads. Of roughly 760,000 distinct CDR3 sequences in the sample, 35% were seen once. Only a few counts were recorded for this clonotype. This clonotype originated in a human donor in good health (CMV status not recorded). Some clones in this sample may be carry-over from other donors' samples. The specimen was PBMCs. V and J are TRBV28 and TRBJ2-7, with 13 bases aligning to TRBD2. CDR3 nucleotides: TGTGCCAGCAGTTTATTTCTGGGACTAGCGGGACCTTCGGGCTACGAGCAGTACTTC. This sequence encodes CASSLFLGLAGPSGYEQYF.